This T cell receptor (beta chain) was sequenced in a study of blood T cell repertoires in COVID-19. Overall study: Italy, Spain and the United States were the sources of the convalescent and acute COVID-19 samples. The cDNA or gDNA used as material had been derived from T cells, B-cell-depleted T cells, or PBMCs.

Seattle patients were enrolled during active infection and followed longitudinally. Original handling: Estimation of nucleated cell counts relied on the amplification of reference gene primers. TCRdb's copy holds only in-frame clones and misses some; the assay was immunoSEQ multiplex PCR. V and J calls plus clone size are reproduced from that table; the DNA served to infer D and trimming. Here the sample spans approximately 210,000 clones, just over 85% being singletons. This TCR was sampled from a man aged 50-60 years with COVID-19, enrolled during active disease. Sequencing input: peripheral blood.

The CDR3 nucleotides read TGTGCCAGCAGTTTAACCACAGGGGGCGCCTATGGCTACACCTTC. Its protein is CASSLTTGGAYGYTF. The chain uses TRBV6-5 and TRBJ1-2; 9 bases match TRBD1. This CDR3 comprises 15 residues. Germline loops: CDR1 MNHEY, CDR2 SVGAGI. The J segment lost 4 bases and the V segment lost 4 bases, leaving 7 bases of the junction unmatched.